This TCR beta chain was identified in a study of CD8 T cell repertoires and HIV-1 epitope variants. Comment on this clone: The antigen remains unidentified.

TCRdb's table, derived via immunoSEQ multiplex PCR, lists solely in-frame clones and lacks some. The sample yields a few thousand clones, 65% to 70% seen once. The germline V gene encodes CDR1 MDHEN and CDR2 SYDVKM. J gave up 5 bases and V 7 bases, and 7 bases lay outside the gene matches. The CDR3 sequence is 13 residues long. The chain joins TRBV28 to TRBJ2-7; 8 nucleotides agree with TRBD1. Material: cultured CD8+ T cells derived from PBMCs. The TCR sequence derives from a male donor with HIV. For the CDR3, the DNA is TGTGCCAGCAAGGACAGGGTAATCAACGAGCAGTACTTC. Its protein is CASKDRVINEQYF.